What follows are 5 T cell receptor beta chains derived from one specimen sequenced in a study of shared clonotypes between healthy human individuals. The assay was immunoSEQ multiplex PCR, and TCRdb's table has in-frame clones only and misses some. The sample has about 2.3 million clones; more than 85% are singletons. Sequencing input: naive CD4+ T cells from PBMCs. Subset reported: CD45RA+ positively selected. These receptors were collected from a man between 18 and 29 years old in good health. Some clones in this sample may be carry-over from other donors' samples.

The rearrangement links TRBV6-5 to TRBJ1-3; tentatively, D is TRBD1 (5 bases). Looked up from germline, CDR1 is MNHEY and CDR2 is SVGAGI. This CDR3 comprises 13 residues. V lost 5 bases, J lost 4 bases, and 9 bases lay in between. This CDR3 reads CASSRQSGNTIYF. The DNA for the CDR3 is TGTGCCAGCAGTCGACAGAGCGGAAACACCATATATTTT.

The chain has TRBV28 and TRBJ2-7; the D gene could be TRBD1 or TRBD2 (6 bases each). The CDR3 is 13 residues long. V lost 5 bases and J 6 bases, leaving 14 bases between the germline ends. Germline V lookup: CDR1 MDHEN, CDR2 SYDVKM. This chain's CDR3 is CASSLQGGREQYF. The CDR3 nucleotides are TGTGCCAGCAGTCTGCAAGGGGGGCGCGAGCAGTACTTC.

This chain links TRBV5-1 with TRBJ2-7; D gene ambiguous. This CDR3 spans 14 amino acids. The V and J ends lost 7 bases and 2 bases respectively, with 16 bases between them. The germline V gene has CDR1 SGHRS and CDR2 YFSETQ. The CDR3 DNA reads TGCGCCAGCGCTTCGACCGTAGCTGCCTACGAGCAGTACTTC. Residues: CASASTVAAYEQYF.

This sequence joins TRBV30 and TRBJ2-2, with D perhaps matching TRBD2 (7 bases). The germline V gene has CDR1 GTSNPN and CDR2 SVGIG (reference sequence). Trimming pared 3 bases from V and 5 bases from J, leaving 13 bases between. The CDR3 contains 14 residues. As DNA, the CDR3 is TGTGCCTGGAGAGCGAGGGGGGGAACCGGGGAGCTGTTTTTT. Protein product: CAWRARGGTGELFF.

The genes are TRBV5-1 and TRBJ2-7; TRBD2 aligns across 13 bases. Trimming at V came to 5 bases and at J to 6 bases, leaving 20 bases not matched to a gene. The CDR3 has 19 residues. Germline lookup yields CDR1 SGHRS and CDR2 YFSETQ. In DNA form, the CDR3 reads TGCGCCAGCAGTCGATTCGGACTAGCGGGAGTATTGCCCCCTTCCGAGCAGTACTTC. Translation gives CASSRFGLAGVLPPSEQYF.